This T cell receptor beta chain is from a study of T cells after yellow fever vaccination (dated by TCRdb to about 2019). Regarding the research as a whole: The SMART-Seq v4 Ultra Low Input RNA kit was used to prepare libraries from fractions with low cell numbers. To track T-cell clones before and after primary and booster YFV17D yellow fever vaccination, bulk TCR alpha and beta repertoires were sequenced longitudinally. Two healthy male donors, one aged 18 to 29 and one aged 30 to 40 years, made up the cohort. Blood was collected at multiple timepoints before and after primary and secondary immunization, and bulk PBMC replicates and cell subsets were isolated.

TCR cDNA was made using 5'RACE template switching, a step that added a universal primer site and unique molecular identifiers. cDNA synthesis was primed from both the TCR alpha and TCR beta constant segments. Library amplification involved two PCR steps, and the second step added sample barcodes and sequencing adapters. Libraries were sequenced on Illumina HiSeq 2500 (2x100 bp) or NovaSeq (2x150 bp). Per the authors' processing: Demultiplexing of reads and collapsing into UMI consensus sequences were performed with MIGEC, and V(D)J alignment was carried out with MiXCR. Using edgeR on replicate PBMC samples, clonotypes were called vaccine-responding if FDR was below 0.01 and the log2 fold change was above 5 up to day 15. CD4 or CD8 identity was assigned to each bulk clonotype according to whether the clonotype was present at higher abundance in the sequenced CD4 repertoire or the sequenced CD8 repertoire. Clones were called with MiXCR by TCRdb after fastp trimmed the public reads at Q25, and only in-frame beta chains were retained. Every entry covers one CDR3 protein and lists the most common genes and DNA from its rows. The V and J calls and clone size are TCRdb's, not the authors'. The sample table contains over 110,000 distinct CDR3 sequences; only one count was recorded for about 8% of them. The ten most abundant clones make up approximately 0.78% of the sample.

The table lists this clonotype with many counts. What this receptor recognizes is not known. No qualities accompany the bases; no much larger clone lies one base away. V gives up 6 bases and J gives up 8 bases, and the segment between their germline ends measures 41 bases. Spanning cysteine to phenylalanine, the CDR3 consists of 21 amino acids. The kept DNA is CDR3 alone, 63 bases in frame from the first base. As encoded in the germline V gene (reference sequence), CDR1 is DFQATT while CDR2 is SNEGSKA. The treatment or condition label of this sample denotes: live attenuated yellow fever vaccine strain. PBMCs were isolated from peripheral blood using a standard Ficoll-Paque protocol. Dynabeads CD4 and CD8 positive selection kits were used to isolate CD4 and CD8 T-cell fractions. TriZol was used to extract RNA from bulk PBMCs, CD4 and CD8 fractions, and dextramer-positive and dextramer-negative fractions.

Broad study findings and their caveats: After the booster, most of the clones that had expanded following primary vaccination were detected again (96% of CD4 and more than 85% of CD8), which suggests that memory was broadly maintained. Because the study included only a couple of donors, the extent to which the findings can be generalized is limited. Computational filtering was required because FACS-sorted repertoires could contain abundant contaminating clonotypes from the bulk population. Compared with the primary T-cell response, the secondary T-cell response was weaker but faster, peaking on day 5 rather than day 15. A small share of clonotypes occurred in both CD4 and CD8 compartments, likely arising from convergent recombination.

The sequence was collected from a young man who received the YFV17D yellow fever vaccine. This specimen was CD4+ T cells sorted from PBMCs, taken 5 days after the yellow fever booster vaccination. Recombination linked TRBV20-1 to TRBJ2-1, with TRBD2 perhaps the D gene, on 7 matching bases. The DNA sequence is as follows: TGCAGTGCCATTACAGGGTCCACGGCTGGCGGGAGATTATCCTACTCTTATGAGCAGTTCTTC. It specifies CSAITGSTAGGRLSYSYEQFF.